This T cell receptor beta chain was recorded in a study of control samples from healthy donors and cancer patients. J was trimmed by 2 bases and V by 8 bases; bases with no gene match: 2. CDR3 length equals 13 residues. CDR1 SEHNR and CDR2 FQNEAQ come from the germline V gene (reference sequence). The data were produced by immunoSEQ multiplex PCR, yet TCRdb's version contains in-frame clones alone and is incomplete. The table includes over 150,000 clones, 90% detected once. The gene calls are TRBV7-9 and TRBJ2-5, with 10 bases fitting TRBD2. Sequenced material: blood. The source is a woman between 50 and 59 years old in good health. In DNA, the CDR3 is TGTGCCAGCGAAGCGGGAGGGCAAGAGACCCAGTACTTC. This encodes CASEAGGQETQYF. The entire variable domain, with the rest obtained from reference TRBV7-9 and TRBJ2-5, is as follows: DTGVSQNPRHKITKRGQNVTFRCDPISEHNRLYWYRQTLGQGPEFLTYFQNEAQLEKSRLLSDRFSAERPKGSFSTLEIQRTEQGDSAMYLCASEAGGQETQYFGPGTRLLVL.